The 23 T cell receptor beta chains reported below all come from one sample, sequenced in a study of T cells in localized non-small cell lung cancer. TCRdb's copy holds only in-frame clones and misses some; the assay was immunoSEQ multiplex PCR. The sample consists of approximately 81,000 clones, 88% of them appearing once. The sequencing used peripheral blood, collected before any cancer treatment. These receptor sequences come from a woman aged 40-69 years with stage I squamous cell lung carcinoma.

The V gene is TRBV7-2, the J gene TRBJ2-1; TRBD2 agrees at 9 bases. V gave up 4 bases and J gave up 1 base; unmatched junction bases: 2. Germline loops: CDR1 SGHTA, CDR2 FQGNSA. The CDR3 consists of 15 residues. CDR3 loop: CASSYLAGSYNEQFF. As DNA, the CDR3 is TGTGCCAGCAGCTATCTAGCGGGGTCCTACAATGAGCAGTTCTTC.

The chain combines TRBV6-1 with TRBJ2-6; no definite D call. The CDR3 sequence is 13 residues long. Germline V lookup: CDR1 MNHNS, CDR2 SASEGT. The V and J ends lost 8 bases and 0 bases respectively, with 5 bases between them. DNA of the CDR3: TGTGCCAGCGCCCTCTCTGGGGCCAACGTCCTGACTTTC. Encoded protein: CASALSGANVLTF.

The rearrangement joins TRBV5-1 to TRBJ1-3, with 9 bases aligning to TRBD1. The CDR3 covers 13 residues. V lost 4 bases and J lost 8; bases outside the gene matches: 4. The germline V gene has CDR1 SGHRS and CDR2 YFSETQ. The CDR3 region is CASSLGQGDTIYF. Written as DNA, the CDR3 is TGCGCCAGCAGCCTGGGACAGGGAGACACCATATATTTT.

The J gene is TRBJ2-1, the V gene TRBV5-1; TRBD2 aligns across 8 bases. There are 15 residues in the CDR3. V lost 7 bases to trimming and J lost 4 bases; unmatched junction nucleotides: 10. From germline, CDR1 is SGHRS and CDR2 YFSETQ. The CDR3 reads CASAALGGGYNEQFF. CDR3 coding DNA: TGCGCCAGCGCCGCCCTCGGGGGGGGTTACAATGAGCAGTTCTTC.

As regards this clone: Additional DNA sequences in this sample encode the identical CDR3. V and J are TRBV30 and TRBJ2-6, with D possibly TRBD1 on 5 matching bases. The V and J ends lost 3 bases and 2 bases respectively, with 11 bases between them. Germline V lookup: CDR1 GTSNPN, CDR2 SVGIG (reference sequence). The CDR3 totals 15 residues. CDR3 nucleotides: TGTGCCTGGAGCTCAGGACAAGCTGGGGCCAACGTCCTGACTTTC. It is translated as CAWSSGQAGANVLTF.

This chain joins TRBV30 and TRBJ1-5, with TRBD1 as a possible D gene (6 bases). The germline V gene encodes CDR1 GTSNPN and CDR2 SVGIG (reference sequence). V was cut by 0 bases and J by 2 bases, with 17 bases left in between. The CDR3 is 17 residues long. The DNA for the CDR3 is TGTGCCTGGAGTGTATGGGGGATCGGGGGCGGCAATCAGCCCCAGCATTTT. Encoded protein: CAWSVWGIGGGNQPQHF.

The V and J genes are TRBV27 and TRBJ1-2; 8 bases map to TRBD1. Germline V gives CDR1 MNHEY, CDR2 SMNVEV (reference sequence). With V trimmed by 5 bases and J by 8 bases, 7 bases remained unmatched. The CDR3 contains 13 residues. This CDR3 is CASSLQGVSGYTF. The CDR3 bases are TGTGCCAGCAGTCTACAGGGGGTTAGCGGCTACACCTTC.

The chain combines TRBV2 with TRBJ1-2, with D unresolved. This CDR3 has 13 residues. V lost 5 bases and J lost 2, with 9 bases in between. Germline loops: CDR1 SNHLY, CDR2 FYNNEI. The CDR3 nucleotides read TGTGCCAGCAGTTTAGAGGGAAACTATGGCTACACCTTC. Encoded protein: CASSLEGNYGYTF.

The V gene is TRBV19, the J gene TRBJ2-2; 11 nucleotides line up with TRBD2. Germline V gene lookup returns CDR1 LNHDA and CDR2 SQIVND (reference sequence). CDR3 length equals 17 residues. V shed 4 bases, J shed 1 base, and the junction held 5 bases outside the gene matches. The CDR3 region is CASSTPGLAENTGELFF. The CDR3 DNA follows: TGTGCCAGTAGTACACCGGGACTAGCGGAGAACACCGGGGAGCTGTTTTTT. Combining the CDR3 with reference TRBV19 and TRBJ2-2 gives the whole variable domain DGGITQSPKYLFRKEGQNVTLSCEQNLNHDAMYWYRQDPGQGLRLIYYSQIVNDFQKGDIAEGYSVSREKKESFPLTVTSAQKNPTAFYLCASSTPGLAENTGELFFGEGSRLTVL.

V gene TRBV30 combines with J gene TRBJ1-2; D is possibly TRBD1 (5 bases). This CDR3 spans 12 amino acids. Germline CDR1 reads GTSNPN; CDR2 reads SVGIG (reference sequence). With 2 bases removed from V and 4 bases from J, the gap between germline ends came to 8 bases. The CDR3 DNA reads as TGTGCCTGGAGTACGACAGTCTATGGCTACACCTTC. This encodes CAWSTTVYGYTF.

This rearrangement joins TRBV7-3 to TRBJ1-2; TRBD1 might be the D (5 bases). The CDR3 consists of 16 residues. Germline V gives CDR1 SGHTA, CDR2 FQGTGA. Trimming left V 6 bases short and J 0 bases short, with 17 bases between. The CDR3 nucleotides read TGTGCCAGCAGTCTCAGGGCAGACGAAACTAACTATGGCTACACCTTC. Protein: CASSLRADETNYGYTF.

The J gene is TRBJ2-2, the V gene TRBV15, with 9 bases fitting TRBD1. Germline V gives CDR1 LNHNV, CDR2 YYDKDF (reference sequence). This CDR3 spans 16 amino acids. Trimming removed 4 bases from V and 4 bases from J; junction bases left unmatched: 7. For the CDR3, the DNA is TGTGCCACCAGCACCGGACAGGGGAGGATCACCGGGGAGCTGTTTTTT. Its protein product is CATSTGQGRITGELFF. Looking up the rest from reference TRBV15 and TRBJ2-2 gives the full variable domain: DAMVIQNPRYQVTQFGKPVTLSCSQTLNHNVMYWYQQKSSQAPKLLFHYYDKDFNNEADTPDNFQSRRPNTSFCFLDIRSPGLGDTAMYLCATSTGQGRITGELFFGEGSRLTVL.

J is TRBJ2-2 and V is TRBV14; TRBD2 matches at 12 bases. Germline CDR1 SGHDN, CDR2 FVKESK. Trimming took 1 base from V and 0 from J; bases not matched to a gene: 6. The CDR3 consists of 19 residues. CDR3 residues: CASSQASTSGGTNTGELFF. The CDR3 nucleotides are TGTGCCAGCAGCCAAGCCTCGACTAGCGGGGGAACGAACACCGGGGAGCTGTTTTTT.

V usage is TRBV6-5 and J usage is TRBJ1-3; 9 positions agree with TRBD1. Germline loops: CDR1 MNHEY, CDR2 SVGAGI. The CDR3 has 14 residues. The trim removed 6 bases at V and 2 bases at J, leaving 2 bases unmatched. CDR3 nucleotides: TGTGCCAGCAGAAGACAGGGGGCTGGAAACACCATATATTTT. It specifies CASRRQGAGNTIYF.

The rearrangement uses TRBV13 and TRBJ2-3; D unclear. Germline CDR1 is PRHDT and CDR2 is FYEKMQ (reference sequence). V lost 0 bases, J lost 0 bases, and 1 base lay in between. The CDR3 runs 13 residues. CDR3 nucleotides: TGTGCCAGCAGCTTAGGGAGCACAGATACGCAGTATTTT. Protein: CASSLGSTDTQYF.

V is TRBV29-1 and J is TRBJ2-2; perhaps TRBD2 as D (6 bases). CDR1 SQVTM and CDR2 ANQGSEA come from the germline V gene. V lost 6 bases to trimming and J lost 6 bases, with 11 bases between them. The CDR3 runs 12 residues. The CDR3 region has the DNA TGCAGCGTCCTGGGGGGTCCCGGGGAGCTGTTTTTT. Residues: CSVLGGPGELFF.

The V gene is TRBV7-2, the J gene TRBJ2-3; TRBD2 aligns across 8 bases. The trim removed 1 base at V and 4 bases at J, leaving 4 bases unmatched. This CDR3 region has 15 residues. Germline V lookup: CDR1 SGHTA, CDR2 FQGNSA. The CDR3 region has the DNA TGTGCCAGCAGCTTAGGACTAGCGAGATCAGATACGCAGTATTTT. This codes for CASSLGLARSDTQYF.

The genes are TRBV11-2 and TRBJ2-3; D perhaps matches TRBD2 (6 bases). The CDR3 has 14 amino acids. V lost 1 base to trimming and J lost 5 bases, with 10 bases between them. Germline V gene lookup returns CDR1 SGHAT and CDR2 FQNNGV. CDR3 sequence (DNA): TGTGCCAGCAGCTTAGTTCGGGAGCGAGATACGCAGTATTTT. As protein: CASSLVRERDTQYF.

This clone was observed a few times. V gene TRBV10-3 combines with J gene TRBJ2-3, with 10 bases identical to TRBD1. Germline values: CDR1 ENHRY, CDR2 SYGVKD. With V trimmed by 6 bases and J by 2 bases, 8 bases remained unmatched. CDR3 length: 16 residues. The CDR3 here is CAIRGGTGVHTDTQYF. The CDR3 nucleotides read TGTGCCATCAGGGGAGGGACAGGGGTTCACACAGATACGCAGTATTTT.

The chain carries TRBV9 and TRBJ1-5; TRBD1 matches at 7 bases. CDR3 length: 15 amino acids. Germline assignment: CDR1 SGDLS and CDR2 YYNGEE. V was clipped by 3 bases and J by 4 bases; unmatched bases: 7. In DNA form, the CDR3 reads TGTGCCAGCAGCGAAACAGGGGACCCTAATCAGCCCCAGCATTTT. It is translated as CASSETGDPNQPQHF.

The chain links TRBV30 to TRBJ2-2; 7 bases align to TRBD1. The CDR3 contains 14 residues. V trimming: 4 bases; J trimming: 0 bases; junction bases outside the gene matches: 2. The germline gives CDR1 GTSNPN, CDR2 SVGIG (reference sequence). The CDR3 nucleotides are TGTGCCTGGAAGAGGGGGCCGAACACCGGGGAGCTGTTTTTT. This translates into CAWKRGPNTGELFF.

The chain couples TRBV4-2 to TRBJ2-2, with 8 bases aligning to TRBD1. The junction had 10 bases not matched to a gene; V was cut back by 2 bases and J by 5 bases. The CDR3 is 17 amino acids. Germline CDR1 is LGHNA and CDR2 is YNFKEQ. DNA for the CDR3: TGTGCCAGCAGCCAATTATGGACAGGGTCGGGAACCGGGGAGCTGTTTTTT. Protein: CASSQLWTGSGTGELFF.

CDR3 nucleotides: TGTGCTAGTGGTCGACAGGGGATGAGCAATCAGCCCCAGCATTTT. This gives the protein CASGRQGMSNQPQHF. The chain employs TRBV12-5 and TRBJ1-5; TRBD1 matches 8 bases. Germline V gene lookup returns CDR1 LGHNT and CDR2 FRNRAP. This CDR3 contains 15 residues. The ends lost 5 bases at V and 1 base at J; junction bases unmatched: 4.